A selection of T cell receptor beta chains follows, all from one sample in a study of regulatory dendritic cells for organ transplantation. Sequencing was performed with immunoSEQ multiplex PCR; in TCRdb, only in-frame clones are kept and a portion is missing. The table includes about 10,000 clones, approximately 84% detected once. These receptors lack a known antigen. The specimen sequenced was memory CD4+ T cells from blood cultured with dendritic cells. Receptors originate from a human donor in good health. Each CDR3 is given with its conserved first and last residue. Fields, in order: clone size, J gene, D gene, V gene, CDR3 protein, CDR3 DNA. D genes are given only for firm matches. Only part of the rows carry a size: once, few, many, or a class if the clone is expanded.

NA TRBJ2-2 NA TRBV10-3 CAISERGAPTGELFF TGTGCCATCAGTGAGAGGGGGGCCCCCACCGGGGAGCTGTTTTTT
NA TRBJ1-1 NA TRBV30 CATEGWSTEAFF TGTGCCACCGAGGGGTGGAGCACTGAAGCTTTCTTT
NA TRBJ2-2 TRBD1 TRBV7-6 CASSGQGLGYSGELFF TGTGCCAGCAGCGGACAGGGGCTGGGGTACAGCGGGGAGCTGTTTTTT
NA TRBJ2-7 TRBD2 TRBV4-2 CASSQELAGGYEQYF TGTGCCAGCAGCCAAGAACTAGCGGGAGGCTACGAGCAGTACTTC
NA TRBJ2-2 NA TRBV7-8 CASSFWVGNTGELFF TGTGCCAGCAGCTTCTGGGTTGGGAACACCGGGGAGCTGTTTTTT
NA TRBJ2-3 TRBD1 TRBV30 CAWRALTGDTDTQYF TGTGCCTGGAGGGCCCTCACAGGGGATACAGATACGCAGTATTTT
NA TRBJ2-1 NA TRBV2 CASGDMRERQFF TGTGCCAGCGGGGATATGAGGGAGCGGCAGTTCTTC
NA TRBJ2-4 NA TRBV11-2 CASSLDSWGPGPEWNIQYF TGTGCCAGCAGCTTAGACTCTTGGGGGCCCGGACCGGAATGGAACATTCAGTACTTC
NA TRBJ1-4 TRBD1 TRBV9 CASSVGMGTVEKLFF TGTGCCAGCAGCGTAGGAATGGGGACAGTAGAAAAACTGTTTTTT
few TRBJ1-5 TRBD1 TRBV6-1 CASSGEGQGALQPQHF TGTGCCAGCAGTGGAGAGGGACAGGGCGCCCTTCAGCCCCAGCATTTT
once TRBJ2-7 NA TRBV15 CATSRGLVEYEQYF TGTGCCACCAGCAGGGGACTTGTAGAGTACGAGCAGTACTTC
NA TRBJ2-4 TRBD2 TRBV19 CASSNGGRGVAKNIQYF TGTGCCAGTAGTAACGGCGGGCGGGGGGTAGCCAAAAACATTCAGTACTTC
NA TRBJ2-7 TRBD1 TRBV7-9 CASSFGDSPSYEQYF TGTGCCAGCAGCTTCGGGGACAGTCCTTCCTACGAGCAGTACTTC
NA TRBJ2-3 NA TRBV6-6 CASSDGGSPDTQYF TGTGCCAGCAGCGATGGAGGGAGCCCAGATACGCAGTATTTT
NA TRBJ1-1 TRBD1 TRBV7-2 CASSWTGGGGGEAFF TGTGCCAGCAGTTGGACAGGGGGCGGAGGTGGTGAAGCTTTCTTT
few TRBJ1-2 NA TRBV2 CASSVTGTAPGHGYTF TGTGCCAGCAGTGTGACCGGGACGGCCCCAGGGCATGGCTACACCTTC
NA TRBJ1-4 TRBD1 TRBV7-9 CASSKGDRVNEKLFF TGTGCCAGCAGCAAAGGGGACAGGGTAAATGAAAAACTGTTTTTT
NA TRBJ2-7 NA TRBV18 CASSPLGPDASYEQYF TGTGCCAGCTCACCACTCGGGCCCGATGCCTCCTACGAGCAGTACTTC
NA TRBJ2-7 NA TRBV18 CASSPLSRTAASHYEQYF TGTGCCAGCTCACCACTGTCTAGGACGGCGGCCAGCCACTACGAGCAGTACTTC
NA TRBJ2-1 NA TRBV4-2 CASSQDRRRSYNEQFF TGTGCCAGCAGCCAAGATCGTCGACGCTCCTACAATGAGCAGTTCTTC
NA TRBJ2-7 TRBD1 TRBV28 CASSSTTGGSEQYF TGTGCCAGCAGTTCAACTACAGGGGGCTCCGAGCAGTACTTC
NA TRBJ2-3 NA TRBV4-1 CASSQDLARGTDTQYF TGCGCCAGCAGCCAAGATCTAGCCCGAGGCACAGATACGCAGTATTTT
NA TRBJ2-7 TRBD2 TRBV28 CASNNRGVSPQQYF TGTGCCAGCAACAACCGGGGGGTAAGTCCCCAGCAGTACTTC
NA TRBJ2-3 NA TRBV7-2 CASTLPWGVSTADTQYF TGTGCCAGCACCCTACCGTGGGGGGTCTCCACCGCAGATACGCAGTATTTT
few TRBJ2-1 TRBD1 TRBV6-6 CASGTQGSSYNEQFF TGTGCCAGCGGGACACAGGGGAGCTCCTACAATGAGCAGTTCTTC
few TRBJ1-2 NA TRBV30 CAWSGLGYTF TGTGCCTGGAGTGGGCTAGGCTACACCTTC
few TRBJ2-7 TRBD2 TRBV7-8 CASSLRTSGGYEQYF TGTGCCAGCAGCTTACGGACTAGCGGAGGGTACGAGCAGTACTTC
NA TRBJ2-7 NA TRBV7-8 CASSINPPTGYEQYF TGTGCCAGCAGCATCAACCCCCCGACAGGATACGAGCAGTACTTC
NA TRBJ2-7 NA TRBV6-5 CASRPLGSSYEQYF TGTGCCAGCAGACCACTAGGATCATCCTACGAGCAGTACTTC
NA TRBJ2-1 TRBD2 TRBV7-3 CASSLLSGGDYEQFF TGTGCCAGCAGCTTACTGTCGGGGGGTGACTATGAGCAGTTCTTC
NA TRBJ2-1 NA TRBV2 CASSRDGYNEQFF TGTGCCAGCAGTCGGGACGGCTACAATGAGCAGTTCTTC
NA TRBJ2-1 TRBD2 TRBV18 CASSPSASGGAYNEQFF TGTGCCAGCTCACCGTCGGCTAGCGGGGGGGCCTACAATGAGCAGTTCTTC
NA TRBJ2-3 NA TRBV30 CAWSVAGADTQYF TGTGCCTGGAGTGTAGCGGGTGCAGATACGCAGTATTTT
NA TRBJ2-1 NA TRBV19 CASSIKLGSPHEQFF TGTGCCAGTAGTATAAAGTTGGGGAGTCCACATGAGCAGTTCTTC
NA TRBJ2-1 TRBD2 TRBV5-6 CASSGRTSGGLGQFF TGTGCCAGCAGCGGGAGGACTAGCGGGGGGCTTGGGCAGTTCTTC
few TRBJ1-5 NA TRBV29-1 CSVTNSDSNQPQHF TGCAGCGTCACGAACAGCGATAGCAATCAGCCCCAGCATTTT
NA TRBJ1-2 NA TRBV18 CASSPSGNYGYTF TGTGCCAGCTCACCCTCAGGGAACTATGGCTACACCTTC
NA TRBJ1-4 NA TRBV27 CASSLGGRREKLFF TGTGCCAGCAGTTTGGGGGGGCGCAGAGAAAAACTGTTTTTT
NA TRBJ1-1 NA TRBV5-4 CASSLVTVNTEAFF TGTGCCAGCAGCTTGGTGACGGTGAACACTGAAGCTTTCTTT
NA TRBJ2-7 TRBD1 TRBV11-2 CASSPRGSQGAYEQYF TGTGCCAGCAGCCCCCGCGGCTCGCAGGGGGCATACGAGCAGTACTTC
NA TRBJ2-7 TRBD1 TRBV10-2 CASIPAPGQVVDEQYF TGCGCCAGCATCCCGGCCCCGGGACAGGTAGTAGACGAGCAGTACTTC
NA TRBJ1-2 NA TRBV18 CASSPRTASGYTF TGTGCCAGCTCACCTCGGACAGCCTCGGGCTACACCTTC
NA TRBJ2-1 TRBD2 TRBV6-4 CASSDSSGSSNEQFF TGTGCCAGCAGTGACTCTAGCGGGAGCAGCAATGAGCAGTTCTTC
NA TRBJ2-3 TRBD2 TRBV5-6 CASSPGLAGRGDTQYF TGTGCCAGCAGCCCAGGACTAGCGGGCCGGGGAGATACGCAGTATTTT
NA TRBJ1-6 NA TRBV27 CASSLVGNSYNSPLHF TGTGCCAGCAGTTTAGTAGGGAACTCCTATAATTCACCCCTCCACTTT
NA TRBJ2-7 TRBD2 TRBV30 CAWSMAGGSYEQYF TGTGCCTGGAGTATGGCGGGGGGGTCCTACGAGCAGTACTTC
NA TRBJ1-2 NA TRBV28 CASSERRPGNYGYTF TGTGCCAGCAGTGAGCGACGGCCGGGAAACTATGGCTACACCTTC
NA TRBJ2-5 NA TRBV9 CASSVAPGGYQETQYF TGTGCCAGCAGCGTAGCCCCAGGGGGGTACCAAGAGACCCAGTACTTC
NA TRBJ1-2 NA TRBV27 CASSWGTGLNYGYTF TGTGCCAGCTCCTGGGGTACAGGGCTGAACTATGGCTACACCTTC
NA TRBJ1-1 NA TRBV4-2 CASSRLSQVNTEAFF TGTGCCAGCAGCCGACTTTCTCAAGTGAACACTGAAGCTTTCTTT
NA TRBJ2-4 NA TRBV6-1 CASSEALQGSNIQYF TGTGCCAGCAGTGAAGCGCTACAGGGCTCGAACATTCAGTACTTC